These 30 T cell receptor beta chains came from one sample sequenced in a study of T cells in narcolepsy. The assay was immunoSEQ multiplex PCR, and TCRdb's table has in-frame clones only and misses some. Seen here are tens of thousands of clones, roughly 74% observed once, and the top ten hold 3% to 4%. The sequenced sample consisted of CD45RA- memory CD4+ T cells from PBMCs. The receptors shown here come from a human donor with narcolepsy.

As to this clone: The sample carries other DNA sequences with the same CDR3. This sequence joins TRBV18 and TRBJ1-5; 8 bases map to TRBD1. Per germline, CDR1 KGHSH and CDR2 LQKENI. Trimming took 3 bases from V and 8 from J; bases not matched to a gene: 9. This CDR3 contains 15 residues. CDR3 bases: TGTGCCAGCTCACCGGAGGGACAGGACCTCAAGCCCCAGCATTTT. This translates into CASSPEGQDLKPQHF.

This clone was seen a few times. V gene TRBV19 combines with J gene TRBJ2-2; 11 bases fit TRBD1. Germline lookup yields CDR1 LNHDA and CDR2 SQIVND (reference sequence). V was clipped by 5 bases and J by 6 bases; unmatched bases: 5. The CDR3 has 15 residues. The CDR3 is CASSHRDRGAGELFF. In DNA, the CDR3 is TGTGCCAGTAGTCACCGGGACAGGGGGGCCGGGGAGCTGTTTTTT.

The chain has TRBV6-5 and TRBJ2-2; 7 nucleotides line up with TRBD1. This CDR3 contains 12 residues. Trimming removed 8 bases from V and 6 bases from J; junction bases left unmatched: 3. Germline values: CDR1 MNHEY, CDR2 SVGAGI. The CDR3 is CASDRESGELFF. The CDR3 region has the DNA TGTGCCAGCGACAGGGAGTCCGGGGAGCTGTTTTTT.

In nucleotides, the CDR3 is TGTGCCTGGAGTCAGGGTTGGACTGAAGCTTTCTTT. Amino acids: CAWSQGWTEAFF. The chain links TRBV30 to TRBJ1-1; perhaps TRBD1 as D (5 bases). CDR3 size: 12 residues. Trimming shortened V by 2 bases and J by 5 bases, and 9 bases separated the two germline ends. Germline V gene data show CDR1 as GTSNPN and CDR2 as SVGIG (reference sequence). The complete variable domain, with remaining parts taken from reference TRBV30 and TRBJ1-1, reads SQTIHQWPATLVQPVGSPLSLECTVEGTSNPNLYWYRQAAGRGLQLLFYSVGIGQISSEVPQNLSASRPQDRQFILSSKKLLLSDSGFYLCAWSQGWTEAFFGQGTRLTVV.

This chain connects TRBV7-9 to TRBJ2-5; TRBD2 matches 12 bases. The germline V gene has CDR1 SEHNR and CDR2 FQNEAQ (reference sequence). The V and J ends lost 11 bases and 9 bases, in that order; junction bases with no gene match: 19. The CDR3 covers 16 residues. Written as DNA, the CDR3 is TGTGCCGCAACTCGGGGAGACGGACTAGCGGGGTTAGCCCAGTACTTC. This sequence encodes CAATRGDGLAGLAQYF.

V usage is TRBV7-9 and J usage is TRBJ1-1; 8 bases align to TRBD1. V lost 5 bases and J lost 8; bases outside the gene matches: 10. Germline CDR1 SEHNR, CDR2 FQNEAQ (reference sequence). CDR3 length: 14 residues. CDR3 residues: CASSKQNRDREAFF. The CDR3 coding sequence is TGTGCCAGCAGCAAACAAAACAGGGACAGGGAAGCTTTCTTT.

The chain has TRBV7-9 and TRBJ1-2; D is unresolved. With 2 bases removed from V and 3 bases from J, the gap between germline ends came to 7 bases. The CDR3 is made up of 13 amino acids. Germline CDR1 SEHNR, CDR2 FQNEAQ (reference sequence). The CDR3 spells CASSLRIDYGYTF. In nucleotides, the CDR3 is TGTGCCAGCAGCTTACGGATTGACTATGGCTACACCTTC.

The CDR3 sequence is CATSKGDSPLHF. DNA for the CDR3: TGTGCCACTTCAAAAGGGGACTCACCCCTCCACTTT. V usage is TRBV10-3 and J usage is TRBJ1-6, with D perhaps matching TRBD1 (5 bases). The V and J ends lost 10 bases and 10 bases respectively, with 14 bases between them. In germline, CDR1 is ENHRY, CDR2 SYGVKD. The CDR3 is 12 residues long.

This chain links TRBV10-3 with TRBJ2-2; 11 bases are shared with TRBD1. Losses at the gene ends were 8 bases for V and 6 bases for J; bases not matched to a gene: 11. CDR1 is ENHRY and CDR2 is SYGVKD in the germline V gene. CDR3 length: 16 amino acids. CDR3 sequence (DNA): TGTGCCATCGGCCGGGACAGGGGGATTGGGGCCGGGGAGCTGTTTTTT. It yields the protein CAIGRDRGIGAGELFF.

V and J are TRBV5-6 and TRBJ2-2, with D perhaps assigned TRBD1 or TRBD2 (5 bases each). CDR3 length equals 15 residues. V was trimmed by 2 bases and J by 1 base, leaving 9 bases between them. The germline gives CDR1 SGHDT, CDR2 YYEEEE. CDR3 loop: CASSFGTLNTGELFF. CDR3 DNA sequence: TGTGCCAGCAGCTTCGGGACGCTGAACACCGGGGAGCTGTTTTTT. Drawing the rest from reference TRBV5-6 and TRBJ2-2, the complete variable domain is DAGVTQSPTHLIKTRGQQVTLRCSPKSGHDTVSWYQQALGQGPQFIFQYYEEEERQRGNFPDRFSGHQFPNYSSELNVNALLLGDSALYLCASSFGTLNTGELFFGEGSRLTVL.

The CDR3 DNA is TGTGCCAGCAGTAGAGGACAGGGACCGTCCTACGAGCAGTACTTC. Protein: CASSRGQGPSYEQYF. The rearrangement joins TRBV6-1 to TRBJ2-7; 8 nucleotides match TRBD1. The germline gives CDR1 MNHNS, CDR2 SASEGT. The trim removed 5 bases at V and 1 base at J, leaving 7 bases unmatched. The CDR3 has 15 residues.

The CDR3 region is CSVGAGQGSTDTQYF. Written as DNA, the CDR3 is TGCAGCGTTGGGGCGGGACAGGGAAGCACAGATACGCAGTATTTT. The genes are TRBV29-1 and TRBJ2-3; TRBD1 matches at 9 bases. The CDR3 is made up of 15 amino acids. The germline CDR1 and CDR2 sequences are SQVTM and ANQGSEA. V trimming: 4 bases; J trimming: 0 bases; junction bases outside the gene matches: 5.

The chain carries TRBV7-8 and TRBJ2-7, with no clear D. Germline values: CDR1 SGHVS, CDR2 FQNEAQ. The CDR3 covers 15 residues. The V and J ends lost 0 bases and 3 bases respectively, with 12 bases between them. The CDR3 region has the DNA TGTGCCAGCAGCTTAGCGGGGTACCTGGACTACGAGCAGTACTTC. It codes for CASSLAGYLDYEQYF.

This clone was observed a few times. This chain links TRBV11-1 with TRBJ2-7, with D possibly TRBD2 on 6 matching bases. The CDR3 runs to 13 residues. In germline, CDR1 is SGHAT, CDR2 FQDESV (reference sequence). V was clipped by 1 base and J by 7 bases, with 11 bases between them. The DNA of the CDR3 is TGTGCCAGCAGCTTAGGCCAGGCGGGGGAGCAGTACTTC. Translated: CASSLGQAGEQYF.

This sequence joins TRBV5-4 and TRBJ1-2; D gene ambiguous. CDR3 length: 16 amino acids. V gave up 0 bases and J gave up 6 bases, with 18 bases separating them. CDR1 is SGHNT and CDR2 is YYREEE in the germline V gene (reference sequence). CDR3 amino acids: CASSLGIPKTVHGYTF. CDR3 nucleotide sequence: TGTGCCAGCAGCTTGGGAATCCCCAAAACGGTCCATGGCTACACCTTC.

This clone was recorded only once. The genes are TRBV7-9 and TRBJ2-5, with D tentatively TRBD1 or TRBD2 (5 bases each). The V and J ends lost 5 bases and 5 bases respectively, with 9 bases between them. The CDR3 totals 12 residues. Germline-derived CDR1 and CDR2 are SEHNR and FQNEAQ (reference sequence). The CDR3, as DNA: TGTGCCAGCAGCCCCGAGGGGGAGACCCAGTACTTC. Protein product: CASSPEGETQYF.

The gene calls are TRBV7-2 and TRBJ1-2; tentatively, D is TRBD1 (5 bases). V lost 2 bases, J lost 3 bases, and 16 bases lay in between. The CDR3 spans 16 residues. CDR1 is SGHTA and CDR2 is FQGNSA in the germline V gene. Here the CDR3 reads CASSLFPPGSDYGYTF. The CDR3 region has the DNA TGTGCCAGCAGCTTATTCCCGCCAGGGTCCGACTATGGCTACACCTTC.

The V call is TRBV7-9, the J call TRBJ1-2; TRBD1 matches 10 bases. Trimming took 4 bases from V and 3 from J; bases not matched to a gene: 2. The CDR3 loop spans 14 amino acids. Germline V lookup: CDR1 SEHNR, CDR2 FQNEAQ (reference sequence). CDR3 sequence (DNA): TGTGCCAGCAGCTCCGGGACAGGGGACTATGGCTACACCTTC. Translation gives CASSSGTGDYGYTF.

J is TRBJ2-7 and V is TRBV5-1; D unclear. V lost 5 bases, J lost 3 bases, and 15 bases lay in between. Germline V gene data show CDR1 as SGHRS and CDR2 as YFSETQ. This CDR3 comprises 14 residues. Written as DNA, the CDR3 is TGCGCCAGCAGTTCCCCCGAAAAGAGCTACGAGCAGTACTTC. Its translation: CASSSPEKSYEQYF.

The CDR3 nucleotides are TGTGCCAGCAGCGTGGCTATAGCTCAAGAGACCCAGTACTTC. Amino acids: CASSVAIAQETQYF. The chain is built from TRBV9 and TRBJ2-5; D not resolved. V was shortened by 2 bases and J by 2 bases, with 10 bases between the two germline ends. The CDR3 contains 14 residues. CDR1 is SGDLS and CDR2 is YYNGEE in the germline V gene. Complete variable domain (other parts from reference TRBV9 and TRBJ2-5): DSGVTQTPKHLITATGQRVTLRCSPRSGDLSVYWYQQSLDQGLQFLIQYYNGEERAKGNILERFSAQQFPDLHSELNLSSLELGDSALYFCASSVAIAQETQYFGPGTRLLVL.

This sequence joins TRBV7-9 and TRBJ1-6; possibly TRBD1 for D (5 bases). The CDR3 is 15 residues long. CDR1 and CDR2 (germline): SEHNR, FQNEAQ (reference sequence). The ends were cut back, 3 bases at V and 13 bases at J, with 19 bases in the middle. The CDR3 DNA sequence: TGTGCCAGCAGCTTGGATCGGCAGGGCAGATCCCCCCTCCACTTT. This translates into CASSLDRQGRSPLHF.

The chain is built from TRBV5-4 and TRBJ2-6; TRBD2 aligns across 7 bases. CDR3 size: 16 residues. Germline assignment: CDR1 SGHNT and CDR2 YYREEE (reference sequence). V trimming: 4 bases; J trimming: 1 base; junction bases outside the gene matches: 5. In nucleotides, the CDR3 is TGTGCCAGCAGCCCCGGGGAGGGGTCTGGGGCCAACGTCCTGACTTTC. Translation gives CASSPGEGSGANVLTF.

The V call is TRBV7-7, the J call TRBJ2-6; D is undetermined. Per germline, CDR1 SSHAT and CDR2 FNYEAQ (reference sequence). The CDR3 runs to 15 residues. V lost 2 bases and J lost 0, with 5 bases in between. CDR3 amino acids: CASSLRVSGANVLTF. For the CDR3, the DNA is TGTGCCAGCAGCTTAAGGGTCTCTGGGGCCAACGTCCTGACTTTC.

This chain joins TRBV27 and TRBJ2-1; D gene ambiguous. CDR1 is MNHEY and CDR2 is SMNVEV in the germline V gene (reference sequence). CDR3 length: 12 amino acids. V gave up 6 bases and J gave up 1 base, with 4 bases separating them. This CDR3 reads CASSRSYNEQFF. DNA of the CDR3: TGTGCCAGCAGCAGATCCTACAATGAGCAGTTCTTC.

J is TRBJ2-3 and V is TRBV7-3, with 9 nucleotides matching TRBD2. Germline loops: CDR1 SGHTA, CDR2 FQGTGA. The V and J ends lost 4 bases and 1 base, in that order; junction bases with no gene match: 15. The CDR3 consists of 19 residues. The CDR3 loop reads CASSSPISGGMVGTDTQYF. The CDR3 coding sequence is TGTGCCAGCAGCTCCCCCATCAGCGGGGGGATGGTTGGCACAGATACGCAGTATTTT.

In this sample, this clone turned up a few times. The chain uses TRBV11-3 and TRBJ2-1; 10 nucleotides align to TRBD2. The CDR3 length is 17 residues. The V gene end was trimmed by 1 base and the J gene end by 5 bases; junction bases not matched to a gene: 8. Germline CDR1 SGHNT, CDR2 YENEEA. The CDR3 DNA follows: TGTGCCAGCAGCTTAGGGCTAGCGGGGGCGCTAAACAATGAGCAGTTCTTC. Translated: CASSLGLAGALNNEQFF. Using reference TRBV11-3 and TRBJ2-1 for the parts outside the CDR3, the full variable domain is EAGVVQSPRYKIIEKKQPVAFWCNPISGHNTLYWYLQNLGQGPELLIRYENEEAVDDSQLPKDRFSAERLKGVDSTLKIQPAELGDSAVYLCASSLGLAGALNNEQFFGPGTRLTVL.

In nucleotides, the CDR3 is TGCGCCAGCAGCCAAAGATCTGGACAGGGGGGTTACGAGCAGTACTTC. As protein: CASSQRSGQGGYEQYF. The chain joins TRBV4-1 to TRBJ2-7; TRBD1 matches at 10 bases. Germline loops: CDR1 MGHRA, CDR2 YSYEKL. The CDR3 contains 16 residues. Trimming took 2 bases from V and 4 from J; bases not matched to a gene: 8.

The CDR3 loop is CASGLDSYNEQFF. CDR3 nucleotide sequence: TGTGCTAGTGGTTTGGACAGCTACAATGAGCAGTTCTTC. The V and J genes are TRBV12-5 and TRBJ2-1; no reliable D call. V shed 1 base and J shed 3 bases, with 4 bases lying between them. The germline V gene encodes CDR1 LGHNT and CDR2 FRNRAP. CDR3 length: 13 amino acids. The full variable domain, rest sourced from reference TRBV12-5 and TRBJ2-1, is DARVTQTPRHKVTEMGQEVTMRCQPILGHNTVFWYRQTMMQGLELLAYFRNRAPLDDSGMPKDRFSAEMPDATLATLKIQPSEPRDSAVYFCASGLDSYNEQFFGPGTRLTVL.

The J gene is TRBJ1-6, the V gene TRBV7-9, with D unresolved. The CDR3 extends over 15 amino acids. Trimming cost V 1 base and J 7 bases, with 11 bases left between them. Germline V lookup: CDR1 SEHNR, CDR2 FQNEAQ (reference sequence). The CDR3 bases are TGTGCCAGCAGCTTAGGGGTATCAGACAATTCACCCCTCCACTTT. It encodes CASSLGVSDNSPLHF.

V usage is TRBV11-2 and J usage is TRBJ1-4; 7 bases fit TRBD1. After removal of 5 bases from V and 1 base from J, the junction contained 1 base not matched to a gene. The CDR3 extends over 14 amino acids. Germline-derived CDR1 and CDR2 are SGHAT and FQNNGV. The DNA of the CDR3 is TGTGCCAGCAGCCGGGACAGAACTAATGAAAAACTGTTTTTT. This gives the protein CASSRDRTNEKLFF.